The 18 T cell receptor beta chains below come from one sample, sequenced in a study of blood T cell repertoires in COVID-19. TCRdb keeps only in-frame clones here, not all; method: immunoSEQ multiplex PCR. The table has about 210,000 clones, about 90% seen once. Source material: peripheral blood. The source is an older woman with acute or convalescent COVID-19.

This clone was seen more than once but under ten times. The chain joins TRBV19 to TRBJ1-3; D possibly corresponds to TRBD1 (6 bases). The germline V and J ends were trimmed by 4 bases and 0 bases, with 13 bases remaining between them. Germline CDR1 is LNHDA and CDR2 is SQIVND (reference sequence). This CDR3 comprises 16 residues. This chain's CDR3 is CASSRDIQSSGNTIYF. The DNA of the CDR3 is TGTGCCAGTAGTAGGGACATCCAGAGCTCTGGAAACACCATATATTTT.

This chain links TRBV29-1 with TRBJ1-1; D is possibly TRBD1 (5 bases). From germline, CDR1 is SQVTM and CDR2 ANQGSEA. This CDR3 is built from 14 residues. V lost 6 bases, J lost 3 bases, and 17 bases lay in between. The CDR3: CSVHVPGLHTEAFF. The CDR3 nucleotides are TGCAGCGTCCATGTTCCAGGGCTACACACTGAAGCTTTCTTT.

The V and J genes are TRBV10-1 and TRBJ2-1; TRBD1 is a possible D gene (7 bases). CDR1 and CDR2 (germline): WNHNN, SYGVQD (reference sequence). The CDR3 is 18 amino acids. The V and J ends lost 1 base and 7 bases respectively, with 23 bases between them. CDR3 sequence reads: CASSEWRSGRGRYNEQFF. In DNA form, the CDR3 reads TGCGCCAGCAGTGAGTGGCGTTCAGGCAGGGGGAGGTATAATGAGCAGTTCTTC.

The rearrangement links TRBV24-1 to TRBJ2-2; 10 bases align to TRBD1. This CDR3 contains 16 residues. Trimming took 4 bases from V and 6 from J; bases not matched to a gene: 7. Germline V gene data show CDR1 as KGHDR and CDR2 as SFDVKD. The CDR3 bases are TGTGCCACCAGTGACCCAGGACAGGGGGTGTCCGGGGAGCTGTTTTTT. Translation: CATSDPGQGVSGELFF.

The chain links TRBV11-2 to TRBJ1-1; 7 bases line up with TRBD1. The J segment lost 4 bases and the V segment lost 0 bases, leaving 2 bases of the junction unmatched. CDR1 is SGHAT and CDR2 is FQNNGV in the germline V gene. The CDR3 runs to 14 residues. The CDR3 sequence is CASSLDDRVTEAFF. The CDR3 DNA sequence: TGTGCCAGCAGCTTAGACGACAGGGTCACTGAAGCTTTCTTT.

This chain links TRBV6-5 with TRBJ1-6; possibly TRBD1 for D (5 bases). Trimming took 4 bases from V and 14 from J, leaving 15 bases between them. Germline lookup yields CDR1 MNHEY and CDR2 SVGAGI. The CDR3 extends over 13 amino acids. The CDR3 sequence is CASSSPLQGALHF. In nucleotides, the CDR3 is TGTGCCAGCAGTTCCCCACTCCAGGGTGCCCTCCACTTT.

The chain recombines TRBV6-5 with TRBJ1-5; 10 nucleotides line up with TRBD1. This CDR3 spans 15 amino acids. V dropped 6 bases and J dropped 2; count of bases not matched to a gene: 4. Germline CDR1 reads MNHEY; CDR2 reads SVGAGI. The CDR3 region is CASRRGTGGNQPQHF. For the CDR3, the DNA is TGTGCCAGCAGAAGAGGGACAGGGGGCAATCAGCCCCAGCATTTT.

The V and J genes are TRBV5-3 and TRBJ2-7; D may be TRBD2 (7 bases). TRBV5-3 counts as an open reading frame of uncertain function. CDR3 size: 13 residues. Trimming took off 5 bases at V and 7 bases at J, with 16 bases between the two ends. The CDR3, as DNA: TGTGCCAGAAGGCCCCGGGGGGCGGAAGAGCAGTACTTC. Its protein is CARRPRGAEEQYF.

The chain uses TRBV5-4 and TRBJ2-1; 8 bases fit TRBD2. Per the germline V gene, CDR1 is SGHNT and CDR2 is YYREEE (reference sequence). V shed 4 bases and J 6 bases; nucleotides not matched to a gene: 9. The CDR3 runs to 15 residues. The CDR3 loop is CASSPSGGALNEQFF. The CDR3 DNA reads TGTGCCAGCAGCCCATCCGGGGGGGCCCTCAATGAGCAGTTCTTC.

The chain employs TRBV5-1 and TRBJ2-3, with no clear D. Trimming removed 0 bases at V and 2 bases at J, with 10 bases between. The CDR3 has 15 residues. CDR1 SGHRS and CDR2 YFSETQ come from the germline V gene. The CDR3 here is CASSLASTSTDTQYF. CDR3 nucleotide sequence: TGCGCCAGCAGCTTGGCGTCTACCTCCACAGATACGCAGTATTTT.

The chain couples TRBV5-6 to TRBJ1-1; TRBD1 is a possible D gene (5 bases). Germline CDR1 and CDR2: SGHDT and YYEEEE. Deletions cut 4 bases from V and 1 base from J, with 8 bases between. This CDR3 region has 13 residues. The CDR3 DNA is TGTGCCAGCAGCCCCCAGGGGAACACTGAAGCTTTCTTT. This translates into CASSPQGNTEAFF.

The DNA of the CDR3 is TGTGCCAGCATCAGTGTACCCGGGACTGCAGATACCCAGTACTTC. This encodes CASISVPGTADTQYF. The chain joins TRBV6-5 to TRBJ2-5; possible D gene TRBD2, 6 bases. V lost 7 bases and J lost 8, with 23 bases in between. Germline loops: CDR1 MNHEY, CDR2 SVGAGI. CDR3 size: 15 residues.

This chain joins TRBV28 and TRBJ2-1; 9 bases are a match to TRBD2. This CDR3 contains 15 residues. Trimming at V came to 5 bases and at J to 4 bases, leaving 6 bases not matched to a gene. Germline CDR1 and CDR2: MDHEN and SYDVKM. CDR3 protein: CASSGGGRVYNEQFF. The CDR3 region has the DNA TGTGCCAGCAGTGGCGGCGGGAGGGTGTACAATGAGCAGTTCTTC.

V gene TRBV10-3 combines with J gene TRBJ2-1; 9 nucleotides line up with TRBD1. This CDR3 comprises 17 residues. V lost 6 bases and J lost 6; bases outside the gene matches: 15. Per the germline V gene, CDR1 is ENHRY and CDR2 is SYGVKD. CDR3 residues: CAIRYEWRTGASNEQFF. The DNA of the CDR3 is TGTGCCATCAGATACGAGTGGAGGACAGGGGCTAGCAATGAGCAGTTCTTC.

A word on this clone: Other nucleotide sequences in the sample specify the same CDR3. This sequence joins TRBV7-6 and TRBJ1-5; D is ambiguous. The CDR3 has 13 amino acids. V was clipped by 4 bases and J by 3 bases, with 7 bases between them. Germline CDR1 is SGHVS and CDR2 is FNYEAQ. CDR3 bases: TGTGCCAGCAGCTCAGGATTCAATCAGCCCCAGCATTTT. Amino acid sequence: CASSSGFNQPQHF.

This chain connects TRBV7-9 to TRBJ2-7, with TRBD2 as a possible D gene (7 bases). The CDR3 totals 15 residues. Germline CDR1 and CDR2: SEHNR and FQNEAQ (reference sequence). The ends were cut back, 5 bases at V and 4 bases at J, with 18 bases in the middle. The CDR3 spells CASSVWGGKKYEQYF. Here the CDR3 DNA reads TGTGCCAGCAGCGTTTGGGGGGGCAAAAAGTACGAGCAGTACTTC.

The chain combines TRBV19 with TRBJ2-1; 7 nucleotides agree with TRBD1. The CDR3 extends over 15 amino acids. Losses at the gene ends were 3 bases for V and 0 bases for J; bases not matched to a gene: 2. In germline, CDR1 is LNHDA, CDR2 SQIVND (reference sequence). CDR3 in DNA: TGTGCCAGTAGTATGTCAGGGGGCTCCTACAATGAGCAGTTCTTC. Protein sequence: CASSMSGGSYNEQFF.

V and J are TRBV18 and TRBJ2-1, with TRBD2 matching 7 bases. Unmatched junction bases numbered 7, after V lost 3 bases and J lost 5 bases. The CDR3 runs to 15 residues. Germline values: CDR1 KGHSH, CDR2 LQKENI. CDR3 sequence (DNA): TGTGCCAGCTCACCGAGACCGGGGGGAAACAATGAGCAGTTCTTC. It is translated as CASSPRPGGNNEQFF.